These 16 T cell receptor beta chains were all obtained from the same sample, sequenced in a study of tumor-infiltrating lymphocytes in primary liver carcinoma. TCR beta cDNA came from about 470 ng total RNA, primed with a constant-region primer. Libraries for TCR beta were built through three nested multiplex PCR rounds, which together made up a slightly modified ARM-PCR procedure. The first two PCR rounds, around 10 cycles each, used TRBV1-TRBV30 forward primers and a C-beta reverse primer. From the multiplex PCR reads, TCRdb called clonotypes with MiXCR, one entry per CDR3 protein. Of around 81,000 distinct CDR3 sequences in the sample, about 70% were seen once. From roughly 20-30 mg of unsorted bulk tissue, DNA and RNA were co-extracted together. The sample comprised liver tumor tissue from sampling region 4. The subset: tumor region T4, right-lateral pole. These TCRs come from a woman aged 60-70 years with primary liver carcinoma and hepatitis B virus infection.

The chain couples TRBV28 to TRBJ1-6; D call uncertain. Trimming removed 6 bases from V and 6 bases from J, with 30 bases in between. The germline CDR1 and CDR2 sequences are MDHEN and SYDVKM. The CDR3 contains 20 residues. The CDR3 region is CASSPSTMGTWILGNSPLHF. CDR3 coding DNA: TGTGCCAGCAGCCCCTCGACAATGGGAACTTGGATCCTGGGTAATTCACCCCTCCACTTT.

V and J are TRBV28 and TRBJ2-7, with 8 bases matching TRBD2. The CDR3 contains 15 residues. Trimming at V came to 8 bases and at J to 7 bases, leaving 16 bases not matched to a gene. Germline CDR1 and CDR2: MDHEN and SYDVKM. DNA for the CDR3: TGTGCCAGCGCTCCCGGGGGGGTCCCTCTCTATGAGCAGTACTTC. This encodes CASAPGGVPLYEQYF.

On this clonotype: Because the CDR3 is missing its conserved closing phenylalanine or tryptophan, this is likely a read error. The chain joins TRBV6-5 to TRBJ2-1; D gene ambiguous. Germline CDR1 is MNHEY and CDR2 is SVGAGI. CDR3 length: 13 residues. CDR3 coding DNA: TGTGCCAGTAGTTACTCGTCAGACAATGAGCAGTTCATC. Translating gives CASSYSSDNEQFI.

This clonotype was counted ten times or more. The chain is built from TRBV7-9 and TRBJ2-1, with TRBD2 matching 13 bases. V dropped 5 bases and J dropped 8; count of bases not matched to a gene: 6. The CDR3 runs 15 residues. Looked up from germline, CDR1 is SEHNR and CDR2 is FQNEAQ (reference sequence). The CDR3 coding sequence is TGTGCCAGCAGCCACACTAGCGGGAGGGCCGATGAGCAGTTCTTC. It yields the protein CASSHTSGRADEQFF.

V gene TRBV28 combines with J gene TRBJ2-1; D remains unclear. The J call may be mistaken, given a closer DNA end match to TRBJ2-7. The CDR3 spans 13 residues. Germline values: CDR1 MDHEN, CDR2 SYDVKM. CDR3 sequence reads: CASSLFSYIEQYF. The CDR3 DNA reads TGTGCCAGCAGTTTATTCTCCTACATTGAGCAGTACTTC.

A word on this clonotype: The junction does not match germline at one end; this may be a read error. V is TRBV13 and J is TRBJ2-2; perhaps TRBD2 as D (5 bases). This CDR3 has 15 amino acids. Per germline, CDR1 PRHDT and CDR2 FYEKMQ (reference sequence). The CDR3 coding sequence is TGTGCCAGCAGCTTAGGGGGAGTCGGCACCGGGGAGCTGCTTTTT. It encodes CASSLGGVGTGELLF.

This clonotype was counted many times. This chain uses TRBV14 with TRBJ2-1; either TRBD1 or TRBD2 may supply D (5 bases each). The length of the CDR3 is 14 residues. From germline, CDR1 is SGHDN and CDR2 FVKESK. V was clipped by 1 base and J by 6 bases, with 10 bases between them. The CDR3: CASSQVSGANEQFF. CDR3 coding DNA: TGTGCCAGCAGCCAAGTTTCCGGGGCCAATGAGCAGTTCTTC.

A note on this clonotype: One end of the junction fails to match germline, which may point to a read error. The chain recombines TRBV29-1 with TRBJ2-7; 14 bases align to TRBD2. Germline-derived CDR1 and CDR2 are SQVTM and ANQGSEA. The CDR3 totals 16 residues. CDR3 region: CSAAGLAGVNAYEQYF. CDR3 DNA: TGCAGCGCTGCGGGACTAGCGGGAGTGAATGCCTACGAGCAATACTTC.

About this clonotype itself: This may arise from a read error, as a much more abundant clone is one base away. This chain uses TRBV5-1 with TRBJ2-1; 10 nucleotides line up with TRBD2. The germline V gene encodes CDR1 SGHRS and CDR2 YFSETQ. The CDR3 contains 15 residues. The chain's CDR3 is CASSSSGSSYNELFF. DNA of the CDR3: TGCGCCAGCAGCTCTAGCGGGAGCTCCTACAATGAGCTGTTCTTC.

A remark on this clonotype: A much larger clone lies one base from this, so it may be a read error. The chain is built from TRBV5-4 and TRBJ1-1; D is undetermined. Deletions cut 4 bases from V and 0 bases from J, with 10 bases between. CDR3 length equals 14 residues. CDR1 and CDR2 from the germline V gene are SGHNT and YYREEE (reference sequence). This CDR3 is CASSRSAMNTEAFF. Here the CDR3 DNA reads TGTGCCAGCAGCCGGTCAGCCATGAACACTGAAGCTTTCTTT.

Regarding this clonotype: The CDR3 does not end in the conserved phenylalanine or tryptophan, so this is likely a read error. This chain connects TRBV12-5 to TRBJ2-3; D remains ambiguous. Trimming removed 0 bases from V and 7 bases from J, with 14 bases in between. CDR1 LGHNT and CDR2 FRNRAP come from the germline V gene. CDR3 length: 15 amino acids. CDR3 sequence (DNA): TGTGCTAGTGGTTTGGTACGACCAGGTCAAAATACGCAGTATTTA. It is translated as CASGLVRPGQNTQYL.

As regards this clonotype: Possible read error: a much larger clone is one base away. The CDR3 end shows no conserved phenylalanine or tryptophan, and so a read error is likely. V usage is TRBV5-8 and J usage is TRBJ2-3, with D perhaps assigned TRBD1 or TRBD2 (6 bases each). From germline, CDR1 is SGHTS and CDR2 YDEGEE. CDR3 length: 16 amino acids. The V and J ends lost 0 bases and 1 base respectively, with 12 bases between them. The CDR3 reads CASSLGQEGRTDTQYL. The CDR3 coding sequence is TGTGCCAGCAGCTTGGGACAGGAGGGCCGCACAGATACGCAGTATCTT.

As for this clonotype: A read error may account for a junction end that differs from germline. The V gene is TRBV11-2, the J gene TRBJ2-3, with D hard to call. The CDR3 consists of 14 residues. Germline V CDR1 and CDR2: SGHAT, FQNNGV. The chain's CDR3 is CASSSEQTADTEYF. CDR3 DNA sequence: TGTGCCAGCAGCTCGGAGCAAACCGCAGATACGGAGTATTTT. The whole variable domain, remainder taken from reference TRBV11-2 and TRBJ2-3, is EAGVAQSPRYKIIEKRQSVAFWCNPISGHATLYWYQQILGQGPKLLIQFQNNGVVDDSQLPKDRFSAERLKGVDSTLKIQPAKLEDSAVYLCASSSEQTADTEYFGPGTRLTVL.

Worth noting for this clonotype: Mismatch with germline at one junction end may stem from a read error. The chain carries TRBV5-1 and TRBJ2-1; TRBD1 or TRBD2 may be the D gene (7 bases each). From germline, CDR1 is SGHRS and CDR2 YFSETQ. CDR3 length: 16 residues. The CDR3 coding sequence is TGCGTCAGCAGCGGGACAGAACAGGGGTGCCTCAATGAGCAGTTCTTC. Translation: CVSSGTEQGCLNEQFF. Full variable domain (missing parts from reference TRBV5-1 and TRBJ2-1): KAGVTQTPRYLIKTRGQQVTLSCSPISGHRSVSWYQQTPGQGLQFLFEYFSETQRNKGNFPGRFSGRQFSNSRSEMNVSTLELGDSALYLCVSSGTEQGCLNEQFFGPGTRLTVL.

In this sample, this clonotype turned up a few times. Since the CDR3 does not end with the conserved phenylalanine or tryptophan, this likely comes from a read error. The rearrangement links TRBV30 to TRBJ1-2; no firm D call. The CDR3 is 13 residues long. Between the trimmed V and J ends, which lost 0 bases and 6 bases, there was a span of 11 bases. Germline lookup yields CDR1 GTSNPN and CDR2 SVGIG (reference sequence). The CDR3 protein is CAWSVTPVDGYTL. The CDR3 nucleotides are TGTGCCTGGAGTGTGACCCCGGTCGATGGCTACACCCTC.

A word on this clonotype: Germline is not matched at one junction end, which may reflect a read error. The chain employs TRBV7-9 and TRBJ2-1, with a weak D call TRBD1 (5 bases). The CDR3 runs 14 residues. Germline CDR1 and CDR2: SEHNR and FQNEAQ (reference sequence). The CDR3 region is CVSSLDSHYNEQFF. The CDR3 DNA reads as TGTGTCAGCAGCTTAGACAGCCACTACAATGAGCAGTTCTTC.